The clone carrying this T cell receptor (beta chain) appeared many times. The CDR3 consists of 12 residues. CDR1 is DFQATT, CDR2 SNEGSKA, per germline (reference sequence). V was pared by 3 bases and J by 4 bases, with 9 bases between. These data belong to a study of human T cells and chemical hapten exposure. In the study overall: DPC 0.01% went on the upper back by patch test, with reading at 6 days.

This sample's time point: patch test 1, 2 weeks after DPC sensitization. Specified treatment: therapeutic diphenylcyclopropenone sensitization with weekly scalp DPC. Total RNA was isolated from whole blood that had not been fractionated. Donors were 18 to 70-year-old alopecia patients suitable for DPC. Unique molecular identifiers were attached to individual cDNA molecules within the library. MiXCR, run by TCRdb on the RACE reads, gives a single entry per CDR3 protein. The repertoire includes 39,000 or so distinct CDR3 sequences, 3.5% to 4% of them detected once, and over 25% sits in the top ten. The sequence was obtained from a man between 50 and 59 years old with alopecia areata. Some clones in this sample may be carry-over from other donors' samples. Sequencing was performed on whole blood, taken in connection with sensitization to the hapten diphenylcyclopropenone (DPC). This chain joins TRBV20-1 and TRBJ1-2; the D gene is possibly TRBD1 (5 bases). CDR3 in DNA: TGCAGTGCTAGCCGGGACCGCTATGGCTACACCTTC. Protein product: CSASRDRYGYTF.